This TCR beta chain originates from a study of T cells in narcolepsy. Study results and caveats: Autoreactive HCRT-specific and TRIB2-specific clonotypes were marked in same-patient CSF-versus-blood CD4+ comparisons. Blood of same and different patients, but not healthy controls, reportedly held recurring autoreactive clonotypes. Some memory CD4+ repertoires had no autoreactive clone sequences.

The CDR3 runs to 13 residues. In germline, CDR1 is SGHTA, CDR2 FQGNSA. Trimming removed 10 bases from V and 1 base from J, with 8 bases in between. Clones were sequenced by immunoSEQ multiplex PCR, and TCRdb holds only the in-frame ones, with some missing. Here the sample spans around 24,000 clones, roughly 86% being singletons. Turning to this clone: Antigen unknown. Lacking the conserved final phenylalanine or tryptophan, this CDR3 likely reflects a read error.

The sequencing sample was made of memory (CD45RA-) CD4+ T cells from blood. The receptor comes from a human donor in good health. This chain joins TRBV7-2 and TRBJ2-6, with D tentatively TRBD2 (5 bases). The CDR3 spells CATGDSGANVLTS. CDR3 in DNA: TGTGCCACCGGGGATTCTGGGGCCAACGTCCTGACTTCC.